This section outlines one T cell receptor (beta chain) sequence together with its context. The antigen remains undetermined. This CDR3 is 17 amino acids long. The J segment lost 1 base and the V segment lost 0 bases, leaving 6 bases of the junction unmatched. Germline V CDR1 and CDR2: SGHNT, YYREEE (reference sequence). Assay used: immunoSEQ multiplex PCR; TCRdb lists only in-frame clones, some missing. The sample contains approximately 280,000 clones, approximately 86% of which appear only once. The record originates from a study of cytomegalovirus exposure and HLA in healthy donors. The study's findings and limits: Most TCR sequences were seen very rarely across donors, but some public TCRs occurred in many. In vitro data verified three CMV-associated chains as specific for CMV antigens. TCR clusters originating in the first cohort tended to co-occur in the 120 validation repertoires, according to a later analysis.

The TCR originated in a woman aged 18 to 35 in good health and CMV-seronegative. Material: PBMCs. J is TRBJ1-2 and V is TRBV5-4, with 10 nucleotides matching TRBD1. The CDR3 nucleotides are TGTGCCAGCAGCTTGGGGGGGACAGGGGTCCGTAACTATGGCTACACCTTC. Residues: CASSLGGTGVRNYGYTF.